This T cell receptor (beta chain) is from a study of beta chain features in type 1 diabetes. CDR3 length: 14 residues. CDR1 is MDHEN and CDR2 is SYDVKM in the germline V gene. V was cut by 2 bases and J by 1 base, with 8 bases left in between. This clone was seen more than once but under ten times. What it binds is unknown. Expressed TCRB transcripts were sequenced because the entire RNA isolate underwent reverse transcription. Average reads for naive, central memory and regulatory T cell samples were several million. Here immunoSEQ multiplex PCR was the method, and the copy in TCRdb shows in-frame clones only, minus some. This table holds over 650,000 clones, more than 13% found once. Study-wide findings and caveats: A potential PCR bias toward shorter templates would be equal in patient and control samples. These data did not resolve whether HLA type affects TCRB rearrangement. In all four CD4+ subsets, TCRB CDR3 length was significantly, moderately reduced in type 1 diabetes.

V is TRBV28 and J is TRBJ2-5, with D perhaps given as TRBD1 or TRBD2 (5 bases each). Sequencing used naive CD4+ T cells from blood. This sequence was found in a man younger than 35 with type 1 diabetes. The CDR3 DNA follows: TGTGCCAGCAGTTTACCGGGGACCCAAGAGACCCAGTACTTC. Residues: CASSLPGTQETQYF.